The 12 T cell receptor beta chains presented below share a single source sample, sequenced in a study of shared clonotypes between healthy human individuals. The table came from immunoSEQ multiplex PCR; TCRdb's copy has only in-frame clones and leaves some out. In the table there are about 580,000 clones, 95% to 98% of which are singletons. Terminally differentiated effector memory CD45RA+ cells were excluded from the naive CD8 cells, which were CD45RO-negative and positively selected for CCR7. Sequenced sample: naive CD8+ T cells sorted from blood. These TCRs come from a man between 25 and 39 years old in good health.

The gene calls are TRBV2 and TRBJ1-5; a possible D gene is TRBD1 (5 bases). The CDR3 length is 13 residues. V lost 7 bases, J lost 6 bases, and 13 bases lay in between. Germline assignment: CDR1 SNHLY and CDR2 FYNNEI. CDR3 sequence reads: CASIQGWSQPQHF. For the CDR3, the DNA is TGTGCCAGCATCCAGGGATGGTCTCAGCCCCAGCATTTT.

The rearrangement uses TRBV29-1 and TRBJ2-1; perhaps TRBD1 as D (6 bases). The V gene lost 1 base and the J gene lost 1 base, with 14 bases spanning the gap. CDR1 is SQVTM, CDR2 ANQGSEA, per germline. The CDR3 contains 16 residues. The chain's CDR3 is CSVEGATGLSYNEQFF. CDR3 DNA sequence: TGCAGCGTTGAAGGGGCCACAGGGTTGTCCTACAATGAGCAGTTCTTC.

The CDR3 spells CSVHRPCLPVVHEQYF. CDR3 coding DNA: TGCAGCGTTCACCGACCCTGCCTCCCAGTCGTCCACGAGCAGTACTTC. This sequence joins TRBV29-1 and TRBJ2-7, with D uncertain. The CDR3 loop spans 16 amino acids. Per germline, CDR1 SQVTM and CDR2 ANQGSEA. V lost 5 bases, J lost 5 bases, and 25 bases lay in between.

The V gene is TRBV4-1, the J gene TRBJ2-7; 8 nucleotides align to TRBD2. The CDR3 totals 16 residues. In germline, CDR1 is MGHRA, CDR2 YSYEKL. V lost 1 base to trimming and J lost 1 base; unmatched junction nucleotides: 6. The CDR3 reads CASSQVTGGRSYEQYF. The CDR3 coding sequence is TGCGCCAGCAGCCAAGTCACGGGCGGGAGGTCCTACGAGCAGTACTTC.

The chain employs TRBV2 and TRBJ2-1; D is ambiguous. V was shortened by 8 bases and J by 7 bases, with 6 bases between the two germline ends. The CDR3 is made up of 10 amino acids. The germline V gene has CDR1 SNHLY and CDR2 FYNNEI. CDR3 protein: CASGYNEQFF. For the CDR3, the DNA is TGTGCCAGCGGATATAATGAGCAGTTCTTC. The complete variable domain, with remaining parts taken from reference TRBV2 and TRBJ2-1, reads EPEVTQTPSHQVTQMGQEVILRCVPISNHLYFYWYRQILGQKVEFLVSFYNNEISEKSEIFDDQFSVERPDGSNFTLKIRSTKLEDSAMYFCASGYNEQFFGPGTRLTVL.

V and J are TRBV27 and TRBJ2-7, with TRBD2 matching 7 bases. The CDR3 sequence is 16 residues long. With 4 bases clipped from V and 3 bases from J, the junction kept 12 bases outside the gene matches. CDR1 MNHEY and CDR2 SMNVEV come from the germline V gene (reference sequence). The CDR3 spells CASSSPPGLNLYEQYF. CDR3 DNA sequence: TGTGCCAGCAGTTCGCCCCCGGGACTAAACCTCTACGAGCAGTACTTC.

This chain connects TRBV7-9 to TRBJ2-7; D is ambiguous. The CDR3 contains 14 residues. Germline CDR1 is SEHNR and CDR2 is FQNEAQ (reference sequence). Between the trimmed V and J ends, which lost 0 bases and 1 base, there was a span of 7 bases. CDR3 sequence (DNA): TGTGCCAGCAGCTTAGCGTCGGTATCCTACGAGCAGTACTTC. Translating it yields CASSLASVSYEQYF.

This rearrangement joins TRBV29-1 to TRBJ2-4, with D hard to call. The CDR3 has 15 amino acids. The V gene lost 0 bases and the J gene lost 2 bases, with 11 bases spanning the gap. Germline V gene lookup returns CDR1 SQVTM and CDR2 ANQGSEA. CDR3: CSVEDPIESKNIQYF. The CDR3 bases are TGCAGCGTTGAAGATCCTATAGAATCCAAAAACATTCAGTACTTC.

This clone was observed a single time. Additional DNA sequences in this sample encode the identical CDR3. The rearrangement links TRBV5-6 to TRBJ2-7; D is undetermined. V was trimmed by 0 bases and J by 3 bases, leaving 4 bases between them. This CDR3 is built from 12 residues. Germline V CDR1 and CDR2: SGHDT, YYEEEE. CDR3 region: CASSLGDYEQYF. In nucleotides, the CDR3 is TGTGCCAGCAGCTTGGGGGACTACGAGCAGTACTTC.

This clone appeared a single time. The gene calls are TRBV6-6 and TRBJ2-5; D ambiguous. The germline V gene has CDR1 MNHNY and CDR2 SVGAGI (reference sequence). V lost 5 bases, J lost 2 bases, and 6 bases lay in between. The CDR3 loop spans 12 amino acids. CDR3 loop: CASSQEQETQYF. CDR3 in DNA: TGTGCCAGCAGTCAAGAGCAAGAGACCCAGTACTTC.

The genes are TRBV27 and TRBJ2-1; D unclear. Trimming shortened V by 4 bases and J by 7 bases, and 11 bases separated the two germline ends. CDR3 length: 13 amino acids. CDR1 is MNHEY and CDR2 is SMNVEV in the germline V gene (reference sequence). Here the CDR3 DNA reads TGTGCCAGCAGTTCCCGACTCGTAAATGAGCAGTTCTTC. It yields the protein CASSSRLVNEQFF.

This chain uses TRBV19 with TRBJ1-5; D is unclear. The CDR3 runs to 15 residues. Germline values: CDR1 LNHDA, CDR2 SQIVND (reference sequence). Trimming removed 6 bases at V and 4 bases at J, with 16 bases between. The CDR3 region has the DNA TGTGCCAGTAGCAATAGCAGATCTCCAAATCAGCCCCAGCATTTT. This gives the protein CASSNSRSPNQPQHF.